This T cell receptor (beta chain) emerged from a study of blood T cell repertoires in COVID-19. Study in general: COVID-19 samples, acute and convalescent, were from the United States, Italy and Spain. The analysed material was cDNA or gDNA that came from T cells, B-cell-depleted T cells, or PBMCs.

In the authors' workflow: Using reference gene primer amplification, nucleated cell counts were estimated. Measured with immunoSEQ multiplex PCR; TCRdb has only the in-frame clones, and not every one. The DNA gave D and trimming, while V, J and clone size come from that table. The repertoire holds tens of thousands of clones, around 85% seen once, with 5% to 6% in the top ten. The V gene lost 3 bases and the J gene lost 7 bases, with 12 bases spanning the gap. The CDR3 is 13 residues long. Germline CDR1 and CDR2: LNHDA and SQIVND (reference sequence). The source is a man aged 65-85 years with acute or convalescent COVID-19. The sample comprised peripheral blood. V usage is TRBV19 and J usage is TRBJ1-2, with no clear D. CDR3 DNA sequence: TGTGCCAGTAGTATGAGGACTGGACGTGGCTACACCTTC. It is translated as CASSMRTGRGYTF.